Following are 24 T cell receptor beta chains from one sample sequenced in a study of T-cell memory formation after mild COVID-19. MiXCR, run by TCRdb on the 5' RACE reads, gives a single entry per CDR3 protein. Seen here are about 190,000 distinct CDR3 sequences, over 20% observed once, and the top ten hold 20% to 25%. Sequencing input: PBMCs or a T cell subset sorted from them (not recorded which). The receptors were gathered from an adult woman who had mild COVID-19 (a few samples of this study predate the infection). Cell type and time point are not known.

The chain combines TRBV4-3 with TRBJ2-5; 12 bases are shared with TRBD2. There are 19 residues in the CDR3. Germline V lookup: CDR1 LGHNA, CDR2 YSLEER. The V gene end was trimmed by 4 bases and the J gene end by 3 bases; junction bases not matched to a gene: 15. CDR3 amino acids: CASSPTQLAGGFREETQYF. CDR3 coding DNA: TGCGCCAGCAGCCCGACCCAACTAGCGGGAGGATTCAGGGAAGAGACCCAGTACTTC.

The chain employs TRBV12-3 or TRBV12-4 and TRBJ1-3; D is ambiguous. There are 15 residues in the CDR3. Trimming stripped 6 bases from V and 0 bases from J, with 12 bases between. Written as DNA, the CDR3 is TGTGCCAGCAGCCCTGGACGGATCTCTGGAAACACCATATATTTT. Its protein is CASSPGRISGNTIYF.

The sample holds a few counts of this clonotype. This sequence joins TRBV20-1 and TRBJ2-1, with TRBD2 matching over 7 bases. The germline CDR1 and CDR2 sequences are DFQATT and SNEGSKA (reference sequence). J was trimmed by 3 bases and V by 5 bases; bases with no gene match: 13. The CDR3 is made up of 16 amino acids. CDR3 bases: TGCAGTGCTGGAGCCTTAGGGGCTAGCGGCTACAATGAGCAGTTCTTC. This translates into CSAGALGASGYNEQFF.

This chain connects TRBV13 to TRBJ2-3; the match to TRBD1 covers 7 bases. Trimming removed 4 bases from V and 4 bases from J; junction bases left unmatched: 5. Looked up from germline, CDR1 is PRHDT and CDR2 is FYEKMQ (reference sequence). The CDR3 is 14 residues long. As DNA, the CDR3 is TGTGCCAGCAGCTGGTCGACAGGGTCAGATACGCAGTATTTT. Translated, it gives CASSWSTGSDTQYF.

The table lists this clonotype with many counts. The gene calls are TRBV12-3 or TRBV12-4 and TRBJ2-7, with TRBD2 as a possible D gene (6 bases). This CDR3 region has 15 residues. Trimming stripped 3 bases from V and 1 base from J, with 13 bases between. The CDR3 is CASSFPEGESYEQYF. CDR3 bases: TGTGCCAGCAGTTTTCCGGAGGGCGAGTCCTACGAGCAGTACTTC.

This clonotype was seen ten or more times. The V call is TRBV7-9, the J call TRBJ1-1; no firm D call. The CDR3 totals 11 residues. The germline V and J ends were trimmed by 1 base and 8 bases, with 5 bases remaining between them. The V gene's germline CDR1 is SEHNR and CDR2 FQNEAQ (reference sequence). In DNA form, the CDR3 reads TGTGCCAGCAGCTTAGGCGGAGAAGCTTTCTTT. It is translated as CASSLGGEAFF.

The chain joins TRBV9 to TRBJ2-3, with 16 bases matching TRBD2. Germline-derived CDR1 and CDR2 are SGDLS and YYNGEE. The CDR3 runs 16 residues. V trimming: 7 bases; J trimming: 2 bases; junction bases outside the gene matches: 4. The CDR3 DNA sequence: TGTGCCAGCGGGACTAGCGGGGGGGCCGTCACAGATACGCAGTATTTT. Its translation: CASGTSGGAVTDTQYF.

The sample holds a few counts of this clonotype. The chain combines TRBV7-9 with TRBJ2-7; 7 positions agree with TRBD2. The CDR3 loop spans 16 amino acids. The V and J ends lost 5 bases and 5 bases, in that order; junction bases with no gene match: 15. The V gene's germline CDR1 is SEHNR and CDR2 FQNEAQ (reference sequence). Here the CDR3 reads CASSPELEPRGDEQYF. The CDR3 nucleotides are TGTGCCAGCAGCCCAGAGCTCGAACCACGGGGGGACGAGCAGTACTTC.

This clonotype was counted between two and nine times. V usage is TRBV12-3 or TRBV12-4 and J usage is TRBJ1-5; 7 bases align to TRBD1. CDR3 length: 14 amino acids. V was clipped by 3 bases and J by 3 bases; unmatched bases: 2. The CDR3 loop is CASSFGQVNQPQHF. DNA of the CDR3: TGTGCCAGCAGTTTTGGACAGGTCAATCAGCCCCAGCATTTT.

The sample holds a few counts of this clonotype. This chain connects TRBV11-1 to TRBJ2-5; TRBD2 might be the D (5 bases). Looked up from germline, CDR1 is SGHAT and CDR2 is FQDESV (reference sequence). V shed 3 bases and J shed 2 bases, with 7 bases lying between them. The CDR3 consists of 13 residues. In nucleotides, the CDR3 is TGTGCCAGCAGCTTCCGGGGTCAAGAGACCCAGTACTTC. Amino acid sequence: CASSFRGQETQYF.

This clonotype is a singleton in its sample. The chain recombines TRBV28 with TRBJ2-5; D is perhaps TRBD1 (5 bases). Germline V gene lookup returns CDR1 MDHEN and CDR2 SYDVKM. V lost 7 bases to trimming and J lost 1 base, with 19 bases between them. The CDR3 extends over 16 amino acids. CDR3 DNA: TGTGCCAGCACCCGTCGCCAGGGTTTCGTCCAAGAGACCCAGTACTTC. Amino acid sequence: CASTRRQGFVQETQYF.

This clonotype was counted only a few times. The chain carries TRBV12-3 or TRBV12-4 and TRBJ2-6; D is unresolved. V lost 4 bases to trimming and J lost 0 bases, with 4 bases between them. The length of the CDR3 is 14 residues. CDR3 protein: CASSYISGANVLTF. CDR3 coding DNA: TGTGCCAGCAGTTATATCTCTGGGGCCAACGTCCTGACTTTC.

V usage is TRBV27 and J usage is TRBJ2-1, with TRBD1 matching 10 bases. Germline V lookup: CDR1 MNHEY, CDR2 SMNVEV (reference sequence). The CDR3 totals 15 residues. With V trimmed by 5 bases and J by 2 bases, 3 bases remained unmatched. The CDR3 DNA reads TGTGCCAGCAGTACGGGACAGGGGACCTACAATGAGCAGTTCTTC. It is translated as CASSTGQGTYNEQFF.

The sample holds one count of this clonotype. CDR3 sequence reads: CASRDRDRGSEELFF. The CDR3 nucleotides read TGTGCCAGCAGGGACCGGGACAGGGGGTCCGAAGAACTGTTTTTT. This chain joins TRBV12-3 or TRBV12-4 and TRBJ1-4; TRBD1 matches 11 bases. The V gene end was trimmed by 6 bases and the J gene end by 12 bases; junction bases not matched to a gene: 12. This CDR3 has 15 amino acids.

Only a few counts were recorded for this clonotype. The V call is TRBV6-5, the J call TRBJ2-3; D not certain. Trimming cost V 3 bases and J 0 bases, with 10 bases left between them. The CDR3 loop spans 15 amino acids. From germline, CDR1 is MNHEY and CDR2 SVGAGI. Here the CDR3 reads CASSYSPPSTDTQYF. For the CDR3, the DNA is TGTGCCAGCAGTTATTCCCCCCCGAGCACAGATACGCAGTATTTT.

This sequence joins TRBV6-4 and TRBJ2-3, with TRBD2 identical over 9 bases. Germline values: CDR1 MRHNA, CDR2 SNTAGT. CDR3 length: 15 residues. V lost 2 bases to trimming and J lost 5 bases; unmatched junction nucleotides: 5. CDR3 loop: CASSDRVAGVDTQYF. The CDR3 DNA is TGTGCCAGCAGTGACCGAGTAGCGGGGGTAGATACGCAGTATTTT.

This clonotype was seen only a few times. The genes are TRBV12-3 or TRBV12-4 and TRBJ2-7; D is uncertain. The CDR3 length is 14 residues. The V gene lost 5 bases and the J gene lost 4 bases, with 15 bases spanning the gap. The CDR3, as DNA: TGTGCCAGCAGTCCCCGGGTCCTAGGTTACGAGCAGTACTTC. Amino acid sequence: CASSPRVLGYEQYF.

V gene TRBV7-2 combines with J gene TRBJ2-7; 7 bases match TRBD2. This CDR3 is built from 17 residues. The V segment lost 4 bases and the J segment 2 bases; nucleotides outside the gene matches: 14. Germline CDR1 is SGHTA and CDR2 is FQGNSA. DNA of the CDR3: TGTGCCAGCAGCTCTCAAGATAGCGGGTACGAAACCTACGAGCAGTACTTC. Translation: CASSSQDSGYETYEQYF. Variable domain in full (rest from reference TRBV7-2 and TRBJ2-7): GAGVSQSPSNKVTEKGKDVELRCDPISGHTALYWYRQSLGQGLEFLIYFQGNSAPDKSGLPSDRFSAERTGGSVSTLTIQRTQQEDSAVYLCASSSQDSGYETYEQYFGPGTRLTVT.

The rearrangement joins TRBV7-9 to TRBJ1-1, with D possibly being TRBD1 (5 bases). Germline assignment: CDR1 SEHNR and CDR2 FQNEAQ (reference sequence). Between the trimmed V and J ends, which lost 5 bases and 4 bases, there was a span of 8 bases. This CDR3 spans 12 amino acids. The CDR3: CASSGGTTEAFF. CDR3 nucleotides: TGTGCCAGCAGCGGAGGGACCACTGAAGCTTTCTTT. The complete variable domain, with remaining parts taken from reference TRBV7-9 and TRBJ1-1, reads DTGVSQNPRHKITKRGQNVTFRCDPISEHNRLYWYRQTLGQGPEFLTYFQNEAQLEKSRLLSDRFSAERPKGSFSTLEIQRTEQGDSAMYLCASSGGTTEAFFGQGTRLTVV.

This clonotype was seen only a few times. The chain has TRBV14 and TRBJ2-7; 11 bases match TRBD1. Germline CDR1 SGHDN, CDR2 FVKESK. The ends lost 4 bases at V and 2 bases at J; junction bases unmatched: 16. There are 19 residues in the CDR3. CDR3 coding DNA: TGTGCCAGCAGCCCTAATGCAGGACAGGGGGCAAGTGGGGCCTACGAGCAGTACTTC. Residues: CASSPNAGQGASGAYEQYF.

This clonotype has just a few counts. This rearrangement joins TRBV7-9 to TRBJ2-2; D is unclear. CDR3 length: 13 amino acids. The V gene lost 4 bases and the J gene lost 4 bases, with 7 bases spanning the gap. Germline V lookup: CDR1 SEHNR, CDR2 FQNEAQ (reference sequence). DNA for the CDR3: TGTGCCAGCAGCTCAGACCTCACCGGGGAGCTGTTTTTT. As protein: CASSSDLTGELFF.

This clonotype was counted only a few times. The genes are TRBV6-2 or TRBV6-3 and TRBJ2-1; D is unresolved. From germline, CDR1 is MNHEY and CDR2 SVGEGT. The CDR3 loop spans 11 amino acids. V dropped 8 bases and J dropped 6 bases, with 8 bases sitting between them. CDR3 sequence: CASAYVNEQFF. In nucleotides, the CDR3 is TGTGCCAGCGCCTATGTCAATGAGCAGTTCTTC.

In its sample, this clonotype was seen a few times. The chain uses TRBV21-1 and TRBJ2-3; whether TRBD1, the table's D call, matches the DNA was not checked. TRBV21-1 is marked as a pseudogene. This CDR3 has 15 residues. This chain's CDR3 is CASSNSRQGPDTQYF. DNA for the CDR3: TGTGCCAGCAGCAACTCAAGACAGGGTCCAGATACGCAGTATTTT.

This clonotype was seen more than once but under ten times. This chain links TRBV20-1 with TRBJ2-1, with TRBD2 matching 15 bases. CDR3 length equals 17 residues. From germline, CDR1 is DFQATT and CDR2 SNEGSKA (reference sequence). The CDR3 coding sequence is TGCAGCGCCGCCGGGACTAGCGGGAGGATGTCCTACAATGAGCAGTTCTTC. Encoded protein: CSAAGTSGRMSYNEQFF.